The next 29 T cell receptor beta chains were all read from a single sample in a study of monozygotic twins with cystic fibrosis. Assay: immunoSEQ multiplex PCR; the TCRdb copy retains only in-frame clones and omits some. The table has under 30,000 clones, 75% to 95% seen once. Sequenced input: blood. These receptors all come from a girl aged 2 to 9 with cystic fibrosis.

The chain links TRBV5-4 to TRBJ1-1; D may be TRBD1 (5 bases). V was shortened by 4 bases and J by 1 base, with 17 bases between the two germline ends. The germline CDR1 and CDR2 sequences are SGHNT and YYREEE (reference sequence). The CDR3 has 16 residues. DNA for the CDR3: TGTGCCAGCAGCAGCCCAGGGACCCTGGGGAACACTGAAGCTTTCTTT. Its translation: CASSSPGTLGNTEAFF.

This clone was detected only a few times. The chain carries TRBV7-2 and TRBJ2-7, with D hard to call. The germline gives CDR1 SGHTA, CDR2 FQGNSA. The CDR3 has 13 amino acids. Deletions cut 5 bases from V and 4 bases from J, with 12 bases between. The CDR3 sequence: CASSLDSGYEQYF. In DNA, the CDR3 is TGTGCCAGCAGCCTCGACTCGGGTTACGAGCAGTACTTC.

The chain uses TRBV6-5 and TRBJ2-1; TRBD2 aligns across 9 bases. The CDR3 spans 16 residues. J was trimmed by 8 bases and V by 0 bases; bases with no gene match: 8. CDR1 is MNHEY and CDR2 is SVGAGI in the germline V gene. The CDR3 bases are TGTGCCAGCAGTTACTCTGGGCTAGCGGGGCAAGATGAGCAGTTCTTC. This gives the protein CASSYSGLAGQDEQFF.

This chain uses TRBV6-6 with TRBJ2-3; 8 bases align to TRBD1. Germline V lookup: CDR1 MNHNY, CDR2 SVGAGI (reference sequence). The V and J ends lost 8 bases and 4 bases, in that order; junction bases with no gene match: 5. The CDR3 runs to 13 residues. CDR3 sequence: CASVPDRADTQYF. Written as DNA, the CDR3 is TGTGCCAGCGTCCCGGACAGGGCAGATACGCAGTATTTT.

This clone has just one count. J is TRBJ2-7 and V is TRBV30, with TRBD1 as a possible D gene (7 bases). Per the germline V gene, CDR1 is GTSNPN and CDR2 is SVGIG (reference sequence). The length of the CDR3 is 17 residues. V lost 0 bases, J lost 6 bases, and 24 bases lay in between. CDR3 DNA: TGTGCCTGGAGTGTACGGGAGCAGACAGGGTGGTCGGGCGAGCAGTACTTC. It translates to CAWSVREQTGWSGEQYF.

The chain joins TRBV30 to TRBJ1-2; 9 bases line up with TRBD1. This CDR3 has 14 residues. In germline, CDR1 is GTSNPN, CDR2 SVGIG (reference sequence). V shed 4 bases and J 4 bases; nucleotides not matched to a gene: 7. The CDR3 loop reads CAWMGTGPFYGYTF. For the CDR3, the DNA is TGTGCCTGGATGGGGACAGGGCCCTTCTATGGCTACACCTTC.

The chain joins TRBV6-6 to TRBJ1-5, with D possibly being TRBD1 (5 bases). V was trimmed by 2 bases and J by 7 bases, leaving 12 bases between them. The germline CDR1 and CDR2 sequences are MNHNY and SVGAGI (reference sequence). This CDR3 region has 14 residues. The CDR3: CASSYGEGYQPQHF. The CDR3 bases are TGTGCCAGCAGTTACGGCGAGGGGTACCAGCCCCAGCATTTT.

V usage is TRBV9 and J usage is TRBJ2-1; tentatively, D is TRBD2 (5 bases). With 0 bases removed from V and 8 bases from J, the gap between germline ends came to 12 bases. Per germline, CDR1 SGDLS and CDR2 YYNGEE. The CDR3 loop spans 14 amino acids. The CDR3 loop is CASSVANPRDEQFF. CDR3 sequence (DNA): TGTGCCAGCAGCGTAGCAAACCCGAGGGATGAGCAGTTCTTC.

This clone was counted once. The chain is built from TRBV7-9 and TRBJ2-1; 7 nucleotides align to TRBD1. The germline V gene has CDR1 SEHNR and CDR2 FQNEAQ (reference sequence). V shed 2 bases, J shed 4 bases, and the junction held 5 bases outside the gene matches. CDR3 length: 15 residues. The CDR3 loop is CASSLRKGQYNEQFF. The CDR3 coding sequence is TGTGCCAGCAGCTTAAGGAAGGGACAGTACAATGAGCAGTTCTTC. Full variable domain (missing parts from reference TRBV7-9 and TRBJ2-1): DTGVSQNPRHKITKRGQNVTFRCDPISEHNRLYWYRQTLGQGPEFLTYFQNEAQLEKSRLLSDRFSAERPKGSFSTLEIQRTEQGDSAMYLCASSLRKGQYNEQFFGPGTRLTVL.

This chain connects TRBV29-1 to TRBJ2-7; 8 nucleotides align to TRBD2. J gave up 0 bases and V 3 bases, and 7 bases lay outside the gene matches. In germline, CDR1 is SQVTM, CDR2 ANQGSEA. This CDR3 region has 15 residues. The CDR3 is CSVDLSGGGSYEQYF. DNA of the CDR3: TGCAGCGTTGACTTGTCCGGGGGGGGCTCCTACGAGCAGTACTTC.

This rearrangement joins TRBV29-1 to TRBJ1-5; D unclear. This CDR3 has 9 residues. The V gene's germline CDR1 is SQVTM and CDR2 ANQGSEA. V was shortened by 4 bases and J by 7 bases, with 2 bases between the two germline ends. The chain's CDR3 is CSVAQPQHF. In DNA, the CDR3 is TGCAGCGTTGCCCAGCCCCAGCATTTT.

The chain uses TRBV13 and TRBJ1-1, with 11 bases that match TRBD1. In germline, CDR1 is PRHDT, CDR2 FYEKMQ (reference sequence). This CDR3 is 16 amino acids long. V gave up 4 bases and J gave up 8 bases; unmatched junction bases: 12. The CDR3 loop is CASSSAGGTGGKEAFF. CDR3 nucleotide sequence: TGTGCCAGCAGCTCGGCGGGAGGGACAGGGGGTAAGGAAGCTTTCTTT.

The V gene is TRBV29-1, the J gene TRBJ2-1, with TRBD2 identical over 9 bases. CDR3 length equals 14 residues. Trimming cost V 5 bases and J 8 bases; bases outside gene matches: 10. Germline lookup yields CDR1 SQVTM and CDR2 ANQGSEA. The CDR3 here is CSVRAGGPTDEQFF. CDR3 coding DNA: TGCAGCGTTCGGGCGGGGGGGCCTACCGATGAGCAGTTCTTC.

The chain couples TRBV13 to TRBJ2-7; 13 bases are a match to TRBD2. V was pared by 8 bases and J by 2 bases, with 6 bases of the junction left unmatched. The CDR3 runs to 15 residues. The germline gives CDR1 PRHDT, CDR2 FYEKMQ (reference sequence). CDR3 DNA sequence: TGTGCCAGCGGAACTAGCGGGGGGGCTCCCTACGAGCAGTACTTC. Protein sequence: CASGTSGGAPYEQYF. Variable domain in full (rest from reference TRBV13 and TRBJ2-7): AAGVIQSPRHLIKEKRETATLKCYPIPRHDTVYWYQQGPGQDPQFLISFYEKMQSDKGSIPDRFSAQQFSDYHSELNMSSLELGDSALYFCASGTSGGAPYEQYFGPGTRLTVT.

The CDR3 DNA reads as TGTGCCAGCAGCTTAGATGGGACAGGGCCTGAAGCTTTCTTT. Translating it yields CASSLDGTGPEAFF. The V gene is TRBV11-2, the J gene TRBJ1-1; 9 nucleotides line up with TRBD1. Trimming took 0 bases from V and 6 from J; bases not matched to a gene: 2. Per germline, CDR1 SGHAT and CDR2 FQNNGV. CDR3 length: 14 residues.

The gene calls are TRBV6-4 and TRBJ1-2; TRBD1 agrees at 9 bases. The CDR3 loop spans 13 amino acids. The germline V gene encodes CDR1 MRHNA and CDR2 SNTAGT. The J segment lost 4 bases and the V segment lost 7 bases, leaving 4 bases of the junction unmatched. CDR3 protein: CASNPDRGYGYTF. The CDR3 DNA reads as TGTGCCAGCAATCCGGACAGGGGCTATGGCTACACCTTC.

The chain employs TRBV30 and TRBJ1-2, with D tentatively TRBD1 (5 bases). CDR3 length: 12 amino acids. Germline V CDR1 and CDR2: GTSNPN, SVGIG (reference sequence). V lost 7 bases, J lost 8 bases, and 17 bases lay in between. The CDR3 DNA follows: TGTGCCTCCTCCGGGGGGATTCAGGGCTACACCTTC. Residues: CASSGGIQGYTF.

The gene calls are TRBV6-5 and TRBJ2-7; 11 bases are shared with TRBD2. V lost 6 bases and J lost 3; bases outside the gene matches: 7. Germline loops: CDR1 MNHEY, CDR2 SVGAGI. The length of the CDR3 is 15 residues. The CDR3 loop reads CASSSSGGTVYEQYF. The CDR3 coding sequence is TGTGCCAGCAGCTCTAGCGGGGGGACTGTCTACGAGCAGTACTTC.

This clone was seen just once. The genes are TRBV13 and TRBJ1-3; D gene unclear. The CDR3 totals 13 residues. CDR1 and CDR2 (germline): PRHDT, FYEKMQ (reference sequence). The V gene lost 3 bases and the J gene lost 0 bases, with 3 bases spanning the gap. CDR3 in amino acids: CASSLGSGNTIYF. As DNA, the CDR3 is TGTGCCAGCAGCTTGGGCTCTGGAAACACCATATATTTT.

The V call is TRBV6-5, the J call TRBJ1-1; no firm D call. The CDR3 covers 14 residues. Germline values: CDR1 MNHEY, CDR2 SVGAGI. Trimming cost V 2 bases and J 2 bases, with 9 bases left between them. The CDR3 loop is CASSYSRGNTEAFF. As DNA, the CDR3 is TGTGCCAGCAGTTACAGTCGTGGAAACACTGAAGCTTTCTTT.

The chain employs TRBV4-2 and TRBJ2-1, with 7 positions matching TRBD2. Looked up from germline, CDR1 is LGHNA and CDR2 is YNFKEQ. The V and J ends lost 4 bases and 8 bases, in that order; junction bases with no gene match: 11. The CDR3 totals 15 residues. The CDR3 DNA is TGTGCCAGCAGCCCGCTAGCGGTGGCCTTGCATGAGCAGTTCTTC. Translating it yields CASSPLAVALHEQFF.

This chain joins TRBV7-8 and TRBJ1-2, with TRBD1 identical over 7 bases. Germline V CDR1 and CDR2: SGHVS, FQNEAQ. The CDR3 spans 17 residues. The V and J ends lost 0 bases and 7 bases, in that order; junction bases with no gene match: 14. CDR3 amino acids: CASSLAIWDSILSGYTF. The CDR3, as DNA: TGTGCCAGCAGCTTAGCTATCTGGGACAGTATTTTGAGTGGCTACACCTTC.

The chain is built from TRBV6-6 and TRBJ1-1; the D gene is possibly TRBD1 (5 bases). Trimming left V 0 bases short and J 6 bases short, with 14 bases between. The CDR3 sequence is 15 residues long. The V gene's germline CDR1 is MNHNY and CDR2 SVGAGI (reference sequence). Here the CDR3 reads CASSYSSQGSAEAFF. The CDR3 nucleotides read TGTGCCAGCAGTTACTCGAGTCAGGGTAGTGCTGAAGCTTTCTTT.

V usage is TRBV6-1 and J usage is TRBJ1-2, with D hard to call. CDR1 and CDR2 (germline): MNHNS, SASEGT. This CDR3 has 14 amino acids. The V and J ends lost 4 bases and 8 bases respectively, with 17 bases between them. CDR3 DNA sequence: TGTGCCAGCAGTGGGCCCGGGTCTTTAGGAGGCTACACCTTC. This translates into CASSGPGSLGGYTF.

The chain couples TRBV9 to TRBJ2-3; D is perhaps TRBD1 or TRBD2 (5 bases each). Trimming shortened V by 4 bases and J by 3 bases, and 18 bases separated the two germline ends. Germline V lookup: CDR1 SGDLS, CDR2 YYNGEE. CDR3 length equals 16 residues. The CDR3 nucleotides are TGTGCCAGCAGCCCCCCGACAGAACGCGGGACAGATACGCAGTATTTT. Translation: CASSPPTERGTDTQYF.

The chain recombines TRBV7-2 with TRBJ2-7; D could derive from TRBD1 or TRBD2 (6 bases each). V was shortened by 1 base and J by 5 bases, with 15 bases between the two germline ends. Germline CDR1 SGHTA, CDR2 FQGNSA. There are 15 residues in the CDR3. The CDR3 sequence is CASSLGVGGLDEQYF. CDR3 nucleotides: TGTGCCAGCAGCTTAGGTGTGGGGGGCCTCGACGAGCAGTACTTC.

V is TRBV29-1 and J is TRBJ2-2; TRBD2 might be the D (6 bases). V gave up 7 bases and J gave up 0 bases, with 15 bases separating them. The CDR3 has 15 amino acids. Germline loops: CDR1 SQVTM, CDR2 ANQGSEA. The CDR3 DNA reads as TGCAGCGCATTGCGGGGAACTACGAACACCGGGGAGCTGTTTTTT. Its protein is CSALRGTTNTGELFF.

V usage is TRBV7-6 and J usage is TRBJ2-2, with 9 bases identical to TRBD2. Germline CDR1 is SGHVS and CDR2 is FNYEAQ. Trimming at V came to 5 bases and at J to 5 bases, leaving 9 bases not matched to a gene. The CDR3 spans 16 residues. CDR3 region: CASSPRASGETGELFF. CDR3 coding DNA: TGTGCCAGCAGCCCGAGGGCTAGCGGGGAAACCGGGGAGCTGTTTTTT.

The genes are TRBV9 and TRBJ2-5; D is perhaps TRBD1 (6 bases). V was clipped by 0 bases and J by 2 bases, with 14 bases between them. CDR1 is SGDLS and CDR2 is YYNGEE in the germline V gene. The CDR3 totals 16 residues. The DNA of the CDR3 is TGTGCCAGCAGCGTAGCTATCTGGGACACACAAGAGACCCAGTACTTC. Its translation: CASSVAIWDTQETQYF. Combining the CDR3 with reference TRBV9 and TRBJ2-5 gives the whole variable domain DSGVTQTPKHLITATGQRVTLRCSPRSGDLSVYWYQQSLDQGLQFLIQYYNGEERAKGNILERFSAQQFPDLHSELNLSSLELGDSALYFCASSVAIWDTQETQYFGPGTRLLVL.